Presented here are 21 T cell receptor beta chains from one specimen sequenced in a study of blood T cell repertoires in COVID-19. Only in-frame clones appear in the TCRdb table, and some are missing; sequencing was by immunoSEQ multiplex PCR. The table has 100,000 to 150,000 clones, roughly 69% seen once. The sequenced material came from peripheral blood. These receptors were taken from an older woman with acute or convalescent COVID-19.

V gene TRBV30 combines with J gene TRBJ2-5, with 8 bases aligning to TRBD2. Germline CDR1 GTSNPN, CDR2 SVGIG (reference sequence). The CDR3 runs 12 residues. V was pared by 4 bases and J by 5 bases, with 3 bases of the junction left unmatched. The CDR3: CAWKSGGETQYF. The CDR3 DNA reads TGTGCCTGGAAGTCGGGAGGGGAGACCCAGTACTTC.

The gene calls are TRBV6-6 and TRBJ1-2; 7 positions agree with TRBD1. Germline V lookup: CDR1 MNHNY, CDR2 SVGAGI (reference sequence). This CDR3 comprises 14 residues. V gave up 5 bases and J gave up 8 bases; unmatched junction bases: 11. The CDR3 sequence: CASSRDSSFEGYTF. The CDR3 nucleotides are TGTGCCAGCAGTAGGGACAGCTCCTTCGAAGGCTACACCTTC.

The CDR3 reads CASSRKVGGPSEQYF. CDR3 DNA sequence: TGTGCCAGTAGTAGGAAAGTAGGGGGACCTTCCGAGCAGTACTTC. The chain employs TRBV19 and TRBJ2-7; the D gene is possibly TRBD1 (6 bases). CDR3 length: 15 amino acids. V gave up 4 bases and J gave up 6 bases, with 19 bases separating them. Germline V lookup: CDR1 LNHDA, CDR2 SQIVND (reference sequence).

This clone has more than one count but fewer than ten. The chain recombines TRBV4-1 with TRBJ1-6; 8 bases fit TRBD1. Germline values: CDR1 MGHRA, CDR2 YSYEKL. With V trimmed by 4 bases and J by 2 bases, 10 bases remained unmatched. The CDR3 totals 18 residues. The CDR3 loop reads CASSPEWTGKAYNSPLHF. CDR3 sequence (DNA): TGCGCCAGCAGCCCCGAATGGACAGGGAAGGCCTATAATTCACCCCTCCACTTT.

The chain employs TRBV7-9 and TRBJ2-1; D perhaps matches TRBD1 (6 bases). Germline CDR1 SEHNR, CDR2 FQNEAQ (reference sequence). The ends were cut back, 11 bases at V and 3 bases at J, with 14 bases in the middle. The CDR3 is 13 residues long. The CDR3 region is CASQGSRYNEQFF. Written as DNA, the CDR3 is TGTGCCTCACAGGGTTCCCGCTACAATGAGCAGTTCTTC.

The chain couples TRBV28 to TRBJ2-1; weak D call: TRBD2 (6 bases). This CDR3 spans 15 amino acids. In germline, CDR1 is MDHEN, CDR2 SYDVKM. V was pared by 6 bases and J by 1 base, with 13 bases between. The DNA of the CDR3 is TGTGCCAGCAGCACCTCTAGCGTATCCTACAATGAGCAGTTCTTC. Translating it yields CASSTSSVSYNEQFF.

The rearrangement joins TRBV28 to TRBJ1-1, with TRBD1 matching 11 bases. Losses at the gene ends were 3 bases for V and 10 bases for J; bases not matched to a gene: 1. The CDR3 has 12 amino acids. Germline loops: CDR1 MDHEN, CDR2 SYDVKM. The CDR3 nucleotides are TGTGCCAGCAGTTTGGGGACAGGGGGAGCTTTCTTT. This sequence encodes CASSLGTGGAFF. The entire variable domain, with the rest obtained from reference TRBV28 and TRBJ1-1, is as follows: DVKVTQSSRYLVKRTGEKVFLECVQDMDHENMFWYRQDPGLGLRLIYFSYDVKMKEKGDIPEGYSVSREKKERFSLILESASTNQTSMYLCASSLGTGGAFFGQGTRLTVV.

Points on this clone: Other nucleotide sequences from this sample produce the same CDR3. The chain recombines TRBV24-1 with TRBJ2-1; possibly TRBD2 for D (7 bases). Trimming removed 0 bases from V and 4 bases from J, with 12 bases in between. This CDR3 spans 16 amino acids. CDR1 is KGHDR, CDR2 SFDVKD, per germline. The CDR3 nucleotides are TGTGCCACCAGTGATTTGAGGGGGGGGTCGTACAATGAGCAGTTCTTC. This encodes CATSDLRGGSYNEQFF.

The J gene is TRBJ2-1, the V gene TRBV9; 14 bases are shared with TRBD2. The CDR3 runs 21 residues. After removal of 0 bases from V and 0 bases from J, the junction contained 11 bases not matched to a gene. Germline CDR1 reads SGDLS; CDR2 reads YYNGEE. The CDR3 coding sequence is TGTGCCAGCAGCGTAGTCCCCGGACTAGCGGGGGGCCAGAGCTCCTACAATGAGCAGTTCTTC. This gives the protein CASSVVPGLAGGQSSYNEQFF.

V and J are TRBV7-8 and TRBJ2-7; 10 bases are a match to TRBD2. Trimming at V came to 1 base and at J to 1 base, leaving 4 bases not matched to a gene. Germline V gene sequence: CDR1 SGHVS, CDR2 FQNEAQ. The CDR3 runs 16 residues. CDR3 DNA: TGTGCCAGCAGCTTAGTGGCTAGCGGGGGATCCTACGAGCAGTACTTC. Encoded protein: CASSLVASGGSYEQYF. The full variable domain, in which reference TRBV7-8 and TRBJ2-7 provide the parts outside the CDR3, is GAGVSQSPRYKVAKRGQDVALRCDPISGHVSLFWYQQALGQGPEFLTYFQNEAQLDKSGLPSDRFFAERPEGSVSTLKIQRTQQEDSAVYLCASSLVASGGSYEQYFGPGTRLTVT.

J is TRBJ2-5 and V is TRBV7-6; tentatively, D is TRBD2 (7 bases). V was shortened by 0 bases and J by 5 bases, with 13 bases between the two germline ends. CDR3 length equals 15 residues. The germline V gene has CDR1 SGHVS and CDR2 FNYEAQ. The CDR3 loop is CASSLAGGPGETQYF. In nucleotides, the CDR3 is TGTGCCAGCAGCTTAGCGGGGGGGCCTGGGGAGACCCAGTACTTC.

As DNA, the CDR3 is TGTGCCAGCAGCTTAACGGAGTACAATGAGCAGTTCTTC. Its protein product is CASSLTEYNEQFF. This sequence joins TRBV7-3 and TRBJ2-1, with D unclear. The CDR3 is 13 residues long. With 0 bases removed from V and 4 bases from J, the gap between germline ends came to 4 bases. Per germline, CDR1 SGHTA and CDR2 FQGTGA.

This clone was detected once. The V and J genes are TRBV29-1 and TRBJ2-2; weak D call: TRBD1 (6 bases). Trimming pared 3 bases from V and 5 bases from J, leaving 10 bases between. Germline lookup yields CDR1 SQVTM and CDR2 ANQGSEA. The CDR3 totals 13 residues. CDR3 bases: TGCAGCGTTGACAGGGGACAAACCGGGGAGCTGTTTTTT. Translation gives CSVDRGQTGELFF.

V gene TRBV9 combines with J gene TRBJ2-1; TRBD2 agrees at 7 bases. Germline lookup yields CDR1 SGDLS and CDR2 YYNGEE. The CDR3 extends over 14 amino acids. Trimming cost V 3 bases and J 3 bases; bases outside gene matches: 3. CDR3 in DNA: TGTGCCAGCAGCGCTAGCGGCCTCTACAATGAGCAGTTCTTC. Translating it yields CASSASGLYNEQFF.

The chain is built from TRBV7-2 and TRBJ2-1; tentative D call: TRBD1 (6 bases). This CDR3 is 16 amino acids long. The germline V and J ends were trimmed by 0 bases and 4 bases, with 13 bases remaining between them. Germline values: CDR1 SGHTA, CDR2 FQGNSA. The CDR3 sequence: CASSLAGGNRYNEQFF. DNA of the CDR3: TGTGCCAGCAGCTTAGCTGGGGGCAATAGATACAATGAGCAGTTCTTC.

V gene TRBV10-2 combines with J gene TRBJ2-1, with 10 bases that match TRBD2. The germline gives CDR1 WSHSY, CDR2 SAAADI. V lost 4 bases to trimming and J lost 6 bases; unmatched junction nucleotides: 15. The CDR3 has 18 residues. The CDR3 spells CASSGTGRTSGGGNEQFF. The CDR3 DNA sequence: TGCGCCAGCAGTGGAACAGGGAGGACTAGCGGAGGGGGCAATGAGCAGTTCTTC.

V usage is TRBV5-4 and J usage is TRBJ1-2; D is perhaps TRBD1 (5 bases). The V gene's germline CDR1 is SGHNT and CDR2 YYREEE (reference sequence). The CDR3 length is 19 residues. Trimming shortened V by 3 bases and J by 0 bases, and 24 bases separated the two germline ends. CDR3 residues: CASSSGLYPGRSTNYGYTF. The CDR3 nucleotides read TGTGCCAGCAGCTCGGGACTATATCCGGGACGGTCAACTAACTATGGCTACACCTTC.

The chain recombines TRBV3-1 (or the pseudogene TRBV3-2) with TRBJ1-4, with D perhaps TRBD1 (6 bases). This CDR3 is 15 amino acids long. V was trimmed by 4 bases and J by 7 bases, leaving 16 bases between them. Germline loops: CDR1 LGHDT, CDR2 YNNKEL (reference sequence). CDR3 bases: TGTGCCAGCAGCCCCCCAGGGGTGGAGAGTGAAAAACTGTTTTTT. As protein: CASSPPGVESEKLFF.

The CDR3 DNA follows: TGTGCCAGCAGAAGAACGGGACTACCTCAAGAGACCCAGTACTTC. Protein: CASRRTGLPQETQYF. V usage is TRBV6-5 and J usage is TRBJ2-5; 7 nucleotides line up with TRBD2. The CDR3 is 15 amino acids. Germline trimming cut 6 bases from V and 2 bases from J; bases unmatched to any gene: 9. Germline V gene data show CDR1 as MNHEY and CDR2 as SVGAGI.

The chain's CDR3 is CAISKTSGSTDTQYF. DNA for the CDR3: TGTGCCATCAGTAAGACTAGCGGGAGCACAGATACGCAGTATTTT. The chain couples TRBV10-3 to TRBJ2-3, with 10 bases that match TRBD2. The ends lost 5 bases at V and 0 bases at J; junction bases unmatched: 2. This CDR3 has 15 residues. Per the germline V gene, CDR1 is ENHRY and CDR2 is SYGVKD.

The CDR3 is CASSLLQDNSPLHF. In DNA form, the CDR3 reads TGTGCCAGCAGCTTGTTGCAGGATAATTCACCCCTCCACTTT. The chain combines TRBV5-6 with TRBJ1-6; D unresolved. Between the trimmed V and J ends, which lost 1 base and 5 bases, there was a span of 7 bases. This CDR3 spans 14 amino acids. The germline gives CDR1 SGHDT, CDR2 YYEEEE.